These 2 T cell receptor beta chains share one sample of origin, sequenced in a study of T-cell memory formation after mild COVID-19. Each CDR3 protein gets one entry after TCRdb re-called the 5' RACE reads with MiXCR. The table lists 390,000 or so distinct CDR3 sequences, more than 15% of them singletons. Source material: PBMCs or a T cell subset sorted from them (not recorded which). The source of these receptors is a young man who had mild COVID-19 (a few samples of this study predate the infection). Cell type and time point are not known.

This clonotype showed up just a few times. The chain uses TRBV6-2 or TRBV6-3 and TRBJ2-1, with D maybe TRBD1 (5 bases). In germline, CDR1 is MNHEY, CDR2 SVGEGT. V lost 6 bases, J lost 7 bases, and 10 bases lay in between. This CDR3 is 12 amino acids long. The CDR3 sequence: CASRTASNEQFF. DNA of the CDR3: TGTGCCAGCAGGACAGCCTCAAATGAGCAGTTCTTC.

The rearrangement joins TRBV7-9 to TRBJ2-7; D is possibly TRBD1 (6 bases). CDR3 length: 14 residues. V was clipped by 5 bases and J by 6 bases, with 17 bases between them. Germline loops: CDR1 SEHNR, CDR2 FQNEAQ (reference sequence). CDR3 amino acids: CASSRTRDTAEQYV. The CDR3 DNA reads TGTGCCAGCAGCCGGACCCGGGACACAGCCGAGCAGTACGTC.